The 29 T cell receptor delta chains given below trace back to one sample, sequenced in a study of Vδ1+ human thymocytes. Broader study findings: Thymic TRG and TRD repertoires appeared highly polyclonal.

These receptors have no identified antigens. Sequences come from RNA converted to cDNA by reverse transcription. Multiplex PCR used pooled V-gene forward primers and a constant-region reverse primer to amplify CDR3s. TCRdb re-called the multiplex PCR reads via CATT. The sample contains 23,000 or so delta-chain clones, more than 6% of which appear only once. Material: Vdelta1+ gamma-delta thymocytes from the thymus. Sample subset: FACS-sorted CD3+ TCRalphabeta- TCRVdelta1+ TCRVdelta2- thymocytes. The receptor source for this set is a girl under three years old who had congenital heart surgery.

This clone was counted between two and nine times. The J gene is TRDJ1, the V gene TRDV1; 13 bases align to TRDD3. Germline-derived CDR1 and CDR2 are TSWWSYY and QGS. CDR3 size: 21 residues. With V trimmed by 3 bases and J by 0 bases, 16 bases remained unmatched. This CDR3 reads CALGDRNSVGLGDTYTDKLIF. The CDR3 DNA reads TGTGCTCTTGGGGACCGCAATTCCGTTGGACTGGGGGATACGTACACCGATAAACTCATCTTT.

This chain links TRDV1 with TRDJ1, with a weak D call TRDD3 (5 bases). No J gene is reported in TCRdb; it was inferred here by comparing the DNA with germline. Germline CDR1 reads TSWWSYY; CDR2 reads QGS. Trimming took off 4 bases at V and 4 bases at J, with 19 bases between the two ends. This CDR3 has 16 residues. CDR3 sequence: CALGGRPLLAGDKLIF. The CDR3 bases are TGTGCTCTTGGGGGACGCCCCTTACTGGCGGGCGATAAACTCATCTTT.

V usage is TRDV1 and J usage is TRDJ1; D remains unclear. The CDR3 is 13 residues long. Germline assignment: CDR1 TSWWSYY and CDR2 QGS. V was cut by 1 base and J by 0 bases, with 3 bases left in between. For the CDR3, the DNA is TGTGCTCTTGGGGAACCGTACACCGATAAACTCATCTTT. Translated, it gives CALGEPYTDKLIF.

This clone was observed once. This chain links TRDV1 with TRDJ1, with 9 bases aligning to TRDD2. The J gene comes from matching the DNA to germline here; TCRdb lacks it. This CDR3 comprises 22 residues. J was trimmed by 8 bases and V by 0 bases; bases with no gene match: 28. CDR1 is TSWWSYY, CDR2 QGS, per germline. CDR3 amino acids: CALGELVSFLLLGGVATRKLIF. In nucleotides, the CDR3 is TGTGCTCTTGGGGAACTTGTATCCTTCCTACTGCTGGGGGGGGTGGCCACCCGAAAACTCATCTTT.

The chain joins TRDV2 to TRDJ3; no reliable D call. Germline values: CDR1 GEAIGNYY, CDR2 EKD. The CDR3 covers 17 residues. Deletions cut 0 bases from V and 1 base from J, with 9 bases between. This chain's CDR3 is CACDTACDSWDTRQMFF. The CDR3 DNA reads TGTGCCTGTGACACCGCATGCGATTCCTGGGACACCCGACAGATGTTTTTC.

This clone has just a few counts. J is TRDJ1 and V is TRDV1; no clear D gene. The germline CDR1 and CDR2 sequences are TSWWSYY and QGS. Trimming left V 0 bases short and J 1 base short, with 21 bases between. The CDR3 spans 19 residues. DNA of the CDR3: TGTGCTCTTGGGGAACTGGTTATTCTCGGGGTGAGGGTCACCGATAAACTCATCTTT. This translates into CALGELVILGVRVTDKLIF.

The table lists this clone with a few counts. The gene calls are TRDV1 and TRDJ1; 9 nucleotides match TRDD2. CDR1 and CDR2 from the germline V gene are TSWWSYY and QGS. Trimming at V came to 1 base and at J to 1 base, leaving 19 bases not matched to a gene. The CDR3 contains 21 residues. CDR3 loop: CALGERVPLPTRPASTDKLIF. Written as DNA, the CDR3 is TGTGCTCTTGGGGAACGGGTCCCCCTTCCTACGAGGCCGGCCTCCACCGATAAACTCATCTTT.

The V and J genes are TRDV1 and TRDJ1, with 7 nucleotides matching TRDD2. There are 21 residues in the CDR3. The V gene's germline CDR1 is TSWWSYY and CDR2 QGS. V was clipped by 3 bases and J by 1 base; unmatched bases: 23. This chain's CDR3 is CALGEGSYVVRMIVATDKLIF. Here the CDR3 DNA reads TGTGCTCTTGGGGAGGGTTCCTACGTTGTTCGTATGATCGTCGCCACCGATAAACTCATCTTT.

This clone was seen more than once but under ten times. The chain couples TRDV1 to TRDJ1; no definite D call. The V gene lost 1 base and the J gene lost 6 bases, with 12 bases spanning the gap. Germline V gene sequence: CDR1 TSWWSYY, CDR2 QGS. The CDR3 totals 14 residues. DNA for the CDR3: TGTGCTCTTGGGGAACCTCAGGGGTCTTATAAACTCATCTTT. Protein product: CALGEPQGSYKLIF.

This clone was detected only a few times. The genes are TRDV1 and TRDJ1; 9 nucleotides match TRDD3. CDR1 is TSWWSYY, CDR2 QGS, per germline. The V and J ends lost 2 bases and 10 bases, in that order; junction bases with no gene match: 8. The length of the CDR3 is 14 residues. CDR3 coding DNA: TGTGCTCTTGGGGAAGGCGGGGATACGCTTAGACTCATCTTT. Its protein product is CALGEGGDTLRLIF.

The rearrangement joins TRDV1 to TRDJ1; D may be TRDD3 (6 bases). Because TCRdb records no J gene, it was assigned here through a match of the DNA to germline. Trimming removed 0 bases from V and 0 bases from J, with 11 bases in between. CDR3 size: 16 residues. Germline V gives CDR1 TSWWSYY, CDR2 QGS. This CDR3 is CALGELLMGDTDKLIF. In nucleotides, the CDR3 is TGTGCTCTTGGGGAACTTTTGATGGGGGACACCGATAAACTCATCTTT.

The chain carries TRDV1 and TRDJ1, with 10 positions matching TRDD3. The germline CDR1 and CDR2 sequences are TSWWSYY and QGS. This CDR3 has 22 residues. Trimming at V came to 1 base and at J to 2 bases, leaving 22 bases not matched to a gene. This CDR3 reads CALGEPKSSYMRVLGDTDKLIF. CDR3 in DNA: TGTGCTCTTGGGGAACCCAAATCTTCCTACATGAGAGTACTGGGGGATACCGATAAACTCATCTTT.

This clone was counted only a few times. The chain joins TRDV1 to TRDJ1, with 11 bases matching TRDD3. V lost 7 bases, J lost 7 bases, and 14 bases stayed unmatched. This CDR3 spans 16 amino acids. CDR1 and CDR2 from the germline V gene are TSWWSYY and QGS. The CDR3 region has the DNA TGTGCTCTTGAATGGGTCCGTGGGGGATACGAAGGTAAACTCATCTTT. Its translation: CALEWVRGGYEGKLIF.

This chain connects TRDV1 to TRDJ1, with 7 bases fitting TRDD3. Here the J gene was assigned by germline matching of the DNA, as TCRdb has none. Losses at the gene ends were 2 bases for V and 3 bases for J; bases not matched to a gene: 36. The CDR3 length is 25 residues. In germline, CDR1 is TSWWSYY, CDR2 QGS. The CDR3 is CALGESCSFLNVSVVGTGAADKLIF. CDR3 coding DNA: TGTGCTCTTGGGGAATCTTGCTCGTTCCTTAACGTGTCCGTGGTGGGGACTGGGGCGGCCGATAAACTCATCTTT.

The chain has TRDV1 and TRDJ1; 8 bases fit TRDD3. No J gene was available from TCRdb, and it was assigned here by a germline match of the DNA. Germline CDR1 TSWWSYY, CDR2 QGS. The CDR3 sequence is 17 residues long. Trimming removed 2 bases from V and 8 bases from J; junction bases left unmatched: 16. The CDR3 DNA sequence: TGTGCTCTTGGGGAAGTCCGTGGGGGATGGAGGGTACGCAAACTCATCTTT. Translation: CALGEVRGGWRVRKLIF.

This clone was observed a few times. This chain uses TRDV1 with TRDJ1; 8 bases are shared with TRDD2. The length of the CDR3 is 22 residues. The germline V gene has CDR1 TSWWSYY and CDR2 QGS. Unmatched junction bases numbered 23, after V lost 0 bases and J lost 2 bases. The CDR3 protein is CALGELVRPHFLPVALTDKLIF. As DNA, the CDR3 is TGTGCTCTTGGGGAACTAGTGCGCCCTCACTTCCTACCCGTGGCTTTAACCGATAAACTCATCTTT.

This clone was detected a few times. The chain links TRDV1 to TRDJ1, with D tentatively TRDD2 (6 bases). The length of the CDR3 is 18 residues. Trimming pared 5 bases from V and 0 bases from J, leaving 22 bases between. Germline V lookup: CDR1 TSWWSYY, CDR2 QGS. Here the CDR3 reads CALGPLPSLIKYTDKLIF. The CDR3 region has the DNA TGTGCTCTTGGGCCGTTGCCTTCCCTAATCAAGTACACCGATAAACTCATCTTT.

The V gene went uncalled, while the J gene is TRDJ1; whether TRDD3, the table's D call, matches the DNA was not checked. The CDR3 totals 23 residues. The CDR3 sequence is CALGERTRFLYWGSAQYTDKLIF. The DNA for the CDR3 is TGTGCTCTTGGGGAACGTACCCGATTCTTATACTGGGGATCGGCACAATACACCGATAAACTCATCTTT.

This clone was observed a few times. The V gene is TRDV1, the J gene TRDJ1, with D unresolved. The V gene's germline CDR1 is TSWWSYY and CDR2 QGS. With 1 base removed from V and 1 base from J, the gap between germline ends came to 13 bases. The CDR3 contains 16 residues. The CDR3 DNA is TGTGCTCTTGGGGAACGAAACTCCGGGGTCACCGATAAACTCATCTTT. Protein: CALGERNSGVTDKLIF.

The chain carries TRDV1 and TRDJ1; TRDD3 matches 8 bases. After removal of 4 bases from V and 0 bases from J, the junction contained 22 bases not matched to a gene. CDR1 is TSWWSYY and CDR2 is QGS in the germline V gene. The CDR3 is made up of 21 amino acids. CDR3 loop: CALGAFFVRGYPVRDTDKLIF. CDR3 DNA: TGTGCTCTTGGGGCCTTCTTCGTCAGGGGATACCCTGTCAGAGACACCGATAAACTCATCTTT.

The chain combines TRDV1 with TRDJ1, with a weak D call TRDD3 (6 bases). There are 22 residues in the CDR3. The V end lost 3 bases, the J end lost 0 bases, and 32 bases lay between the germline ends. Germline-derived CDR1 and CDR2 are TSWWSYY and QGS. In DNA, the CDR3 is TGTGCTCTTGGGGAGAAAGCCCACATTCCATTGGGATATCCCATGTACACCGATAAACTCATCTTT. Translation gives CALGEKAHIPLGYPMYTDKLIF.

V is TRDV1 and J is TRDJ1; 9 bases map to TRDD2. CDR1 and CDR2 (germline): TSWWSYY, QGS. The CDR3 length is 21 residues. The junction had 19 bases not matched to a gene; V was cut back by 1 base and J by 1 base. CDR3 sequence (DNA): TGTGCTCTTGGGGAACCCGCCCTTCCTACTGGTACTGGGTTGTGCACCGATAAACTCATCTTT. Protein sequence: CALGEPALPTGTGLCTDKLIF.

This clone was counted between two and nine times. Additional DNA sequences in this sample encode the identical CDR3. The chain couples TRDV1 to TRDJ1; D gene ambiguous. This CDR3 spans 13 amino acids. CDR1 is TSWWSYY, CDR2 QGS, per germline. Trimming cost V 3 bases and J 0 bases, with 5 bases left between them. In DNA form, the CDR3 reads TGTGCTCTTGGGGAGACTTACACCGATAAACTCATCTTT. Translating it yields CALGETYTDKLIF.

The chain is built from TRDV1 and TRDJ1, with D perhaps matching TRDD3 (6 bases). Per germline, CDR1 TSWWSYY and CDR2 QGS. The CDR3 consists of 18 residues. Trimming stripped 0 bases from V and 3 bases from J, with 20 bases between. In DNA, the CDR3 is TGTGCTCTTGGGGAACTCGCCACAGGGTACTGGGCGGCCGATAAACTCATCTTT. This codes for CALGELATGYWAADKLIF.

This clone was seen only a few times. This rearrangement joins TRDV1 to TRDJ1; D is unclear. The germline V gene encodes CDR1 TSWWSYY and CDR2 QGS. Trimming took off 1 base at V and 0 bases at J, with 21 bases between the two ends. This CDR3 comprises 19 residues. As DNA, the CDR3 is TGTGCTCTTGGGGAACCCGCCCCCTGTCTGGTTGAATACACCGATAAACTCATCTTT. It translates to CALGEPAPCLVEYTDKLIF.

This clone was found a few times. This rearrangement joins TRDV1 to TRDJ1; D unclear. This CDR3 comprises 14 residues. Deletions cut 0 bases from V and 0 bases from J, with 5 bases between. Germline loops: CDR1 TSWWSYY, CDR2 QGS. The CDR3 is CALGELYYTDKLIF. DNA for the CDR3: TGTGCTCTTGGGGAACTCTACTACACCGATAAACTCATCTTT.

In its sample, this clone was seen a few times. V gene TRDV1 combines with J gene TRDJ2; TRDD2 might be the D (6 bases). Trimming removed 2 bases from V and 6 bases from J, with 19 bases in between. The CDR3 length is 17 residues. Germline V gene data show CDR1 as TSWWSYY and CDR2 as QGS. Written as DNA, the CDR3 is TGTGCTCTTGGGGAAAAATCCTACGGCGTGAGTTCAGCACAACTCTTCTTT. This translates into CALGEKSYGVSSAQLFF.

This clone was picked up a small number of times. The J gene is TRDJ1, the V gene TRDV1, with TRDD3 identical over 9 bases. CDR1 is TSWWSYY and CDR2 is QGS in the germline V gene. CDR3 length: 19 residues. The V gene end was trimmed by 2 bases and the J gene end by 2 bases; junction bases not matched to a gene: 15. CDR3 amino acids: CALGERKTVGDRTTDKLIF. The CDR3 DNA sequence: TGTGCTCTTGGGGAAAGGAAGACTGTGGGGGATAGAACGACCGATAAACTCATCTTT.

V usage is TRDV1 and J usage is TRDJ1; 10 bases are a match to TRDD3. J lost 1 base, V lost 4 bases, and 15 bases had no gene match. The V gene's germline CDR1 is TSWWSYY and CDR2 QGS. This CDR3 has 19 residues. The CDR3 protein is CALGAIFPPTGGFTDKLIF. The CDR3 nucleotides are TGTGCTCTTGGGGCAATATTCCCACCTACTGGGGGATTCACCGATAAACTCATCTTT.